The 15 T cell receptor beta chains presented below share a single source sample, sequenced in a study of vaccination and CD4 T cells after COVID-19. These receptors have no known antigen. Cultured CD4+ T cells had their DNA profiled by the Oncomine TCR Beta short-read assay. TCRdb recomputed calls from the PCR reads with MiXCR, one row per CDR3 protein. This table has approximately 13,000 distinct CDR3 sequences, roughly 50% appearing once. Documented treatment: roughly 11-day PBMC culture with coronavirus spike peptide pools or control peptides (ViraFEST assay). What was sequenced was CD4+ T cells from blood, cultured in vitro. These receptor sequences come from a human donor who had recovered from COVID-19.

The chain recombines TRBV7-9 with TRBJ2-2; D unclear. CDR3 size: 14 residues. Germline V gene sequence: CDR1 SEHNR, CDR2 FQNEAQ (reference sequence). Trimming shortened V by 5 bases and J by 0 bases, and 7 bases separated the two germline ends. The CDR3 DNA follows: TGTGCCAGCAGCCTTACGACGAACACCGGGGAGCTGTTTTTT. This sequence encodes CASSLTTNTGELFF.

This clonotype is medium-sized. The V and J genes are TRBV6-5 and TRBJ1-2; D is unresolved. The germline V gene encodes CDR1 MNHEY and CDR2 SVGAGI. The CDR3 consists of 16 residues. Trimming cost V 3 bases and J 2 bases, with 16 bases left between them. CDR3 in amino acids: CASSYGFRGLNYGYTF. CDR3 DNA sequence: TGTGCCAGCAGTTATGGGTTCCGAGGCTTAAACTATGGCTACACCTTC.

This clonotype has only a few counts. The chain has TRBV25-1 and TRBJ1-5, with D unclear. Germline values: CDR1 MGHDK, CDR2 SYGVNS. Between the trimmed V and J ends, which lost 3 bases and 0 bases, there was a span of 9 bases. The CDR3 has 15 residues. In nucleotides, the CDR3 is TGTGCCAGCAGTGACAGGCGTTATAGCAATCAGCCCCAGCATTTT. It yields the protein CASSDRRYSNQPQHF.

The CDR3: CSARGPMNTEAFF. CDR3 bases: TGCAGTGCTAGAGGGCCGATGAACACTGAAGCTTTCTTT. The rearrangement uses TRBV20-1 and TRBJ1-1, with unresolved D. This CDR3 is 13 amino acids long. Trimming left V 1 base short and J 0 bases short, with 6 bases between. CDR1 DFQATT and CDR2 SNEGSKA come from the germline V gene (reference sequence).

V is TRBV11-2 and J is TRBJ2-5; the D gene is possibly TRBD2 (6 bases). Germline V gene lookup returns CDR1 SGHAT and CDR2 FQNNGV. The CDR3 has 13 residues. V lost 4 bases to trimming and J lost 5 bases, with 11 bases between them. CDR3 loop: CASSSGLRETQYF. The CDR3 bases are TGTGCCAGCAGCTCCGGACTACGGGAGACCCAGTACTTC.

This chain joins TRBV2 and TRBJ2-6; 7 positions match TRBD1. CDR1 is SNHLY and CDR2 is FYNNEI in the germline V gene. This CDR3 contains 18 residues. Germline trimming cut 5 bases from V and 0 bases from J; bases unmatched to any gene: 10. In nucleotides, the CDR3 is TGTGCCAGCAGTCCCGACAGGGTTAGTTACTCTGGGGCCAACGTCCTGACTTTC. Amino acids: CASSPDRVSYSGANVLTF.

The chain recombines TRBV19 with TRBJ2-2, with 7 bases that match TRBD1. Germline CDR1 is LNHDA and CDR2 is SQIVND (reference sequence). The length of the CDR3 is 15 residues. V lost 7 bases, J lost 6 bases, and 11 bases stayed unmatched. The CDR3 region is CASIETGRGAGELFF. The CDR3 region has the DNA TGTGCCAGTATCGAGACAGGGAGAGGGGCCGGGGAGCTGTTTTTT.

By its share, this clonotype is large. V is TRBV14 and J is TRBJ1-6, with D perhaps matching TRBD1 (6 bases). Trimming took 4 bases from V and 12 from J, leaving 13 bases between them. The CDR3 spans 13 residues. Per the germline V gene, CDR1 is SGHDN and CDR2 is FVKESK. CDR3 sequence reads: CASSRQDFGPLHF. The CDR3 bases are TGTGCCAGCAGCCGACAGGACTTCGGACCCCTCCACTTT.

The V and J genes are TRBV20-1 and TRBJ2-3, with 12 nucleotides matching TRBD2. This CDR3 has 17 residues. Germline CDR1 is DFQATT and CDR2 is SNEGSKA (reference sequence). Losses at the gene ends were 8 bases for V and 0 bases for J; bases not matched to a gene: 12. The CDR3 region is CSRLPPSGGGSTDTQYF. The CDR3 DNA is TGCAGTCGACTTCCTCCTAGCGGGGGGGGGAGCACAGATACGCAGTATTTT.

V gene TRBV7-8 combines with J gene TRBJ1-5; D unclear. Trimming removed 1 base from V and 0 bases from J, with 7 bases in between. Germline lookup yields CDR1 SGHVS and CDR2 FQNEAQ. The CDR3 sequence is 15 residues long. The CDR3 reads CASSLGQISNQPQHF. The CDR3 DNA reads as TGTGCCAGCAGCTTAGGTCAGATTAGCAATCAGCCCCAGCATTTT.

This chain's CDR3 is CASSDSTAGHTEAFF. CDR3 nucleotides: TGTGCCAGCAGTGACTCGACGGCAGGTCATACTGAAGCTTTCTTT. The V gene is TRBV6-4, the J gene TRBJ1-1; D remains ambiguous. V was clipped by 0 bases and J by 5 bases, with 13 bases between them. The CDR3 has 15 amino acids. Germline CDR1 MRHNA, CDR2 SNTAGT.

This clonotype was detected only a few times. The chain combines TRBV7-2 with TRBJ1-2; 9 bases are shared with TRBD1. The ends lost 2 bases at V and 8 bases at J; junction bases unmatched: 9. The CDR3 extends over 15 amino acids. CDR1 SGHTA and CDR2 FQGNSA come from the germline V gene. CDR3 loop: CASSLYTRTGEGYTF. The CDR3 nucleotides are TGTGCCAGCAGCTTATATACGCGGACAGGGGAAGGCTACACCTTC. The whole variable domain, filled in from reference TRBV7-2 and TRBJ1-2, reads GAGVSQSPSNKVTEKGKDVELRCDPISGHTALYWYRQSLGQGLEFLIYFQGNSAPDKSGLPSDRFSAERTGGSVSTLTIQRTQQEDSAVYLCASSLYTRTGEGYTFGSGTRLTVV.

The chain links TRBV24-1 to TRBJ1-1; a possible D gene is TRBD1 (5 bases). The germline V gene encodes CDR1 KGHDR and CDR2 SFDVKD. V was pared by 5 bases and J by 2 bases, with 14 bases between. The CDR3 extends over 15 amino acids. As DNA, the CDR3 is TGTGCCACCAGTGGGACATCTGGACTAAACACTGAAGCTTTCTTT. Its protein product is CATSGTSGLNTEAFF.

The chain carries TRBV20-1 and TRBJ2-3; TRBD2 agrees at 9 bases. V lost 4 bases to trimming and J lost 6 bases; unmatched junction nucleotides: 17. The CDR3 has 17 amino acids. Germline values: CDR1 DFQATT, CDR2 SNEGSKA (reference sequence). The CDR3 nucleotides are TGCAGTGCTACCTCTCGCGGGGGGGCCCCAAGGTCTGATACGCAGTATTTT. Protein product: CSATSRGGAPRSDTQYF.

The CDR3 DNA is TGCGCCAGCAGCCTAGATTCTATGGGGAACACTGAAGCTTTCTTT. Translation: CASSLDSMGNTEAFF. The genes are TRBV4-3 and TRBJ1-1; D ambiguous. The length of the CDR3 is 15 residues. V dropped 4 bases and J dropped 1 base, with 13 bases sitting between them. Germline lookup yields CDR1 LGHNA and CDR2 YSLEER.